The 9 T cell receptor beta chains below come from one sample, sequenced in a study of CD8+ T cells in alopecia areata (dated by TCRdb to the late 2010s). The method behind the library was the immunoSEQ multiplex PCR assay. RNA was extracted from all samples and reverse transcribed into cDNA, which served as template for TCR sequencing. TCRdb provides this immuneACCESS table in a form limited to in-frame rearrangements. Some clones are lacking; in checked studies, under half of them reflect an unresolved V gene, and why the rest are absent is not known. The sample table lists around 97,000 clones, approximately 84% of them with a count of one. The ten largest clones capture approximately 10% of the sample. The treatment or condition label corresponds to: oral pan-JAK inhibitor, 5-10 mg twice daily. The source material was CD8+ T cells sorted from blood, sampled between weeks 30 and 35, from a patient treated with tofacitinib. The source of these receptors is a human donor with alopecia areata.

The rearrangement uses TRBV19 and TRBJ2-7; TRBD1 matches at 10 bases. This CDR3 is built from 13 residues. Germline lookup yields CDR1 LNHDA and CDR2 SQIVND (reference sequence). V shed 7 bases and J 3 bases; nucleotides not matched to a gene: 3. The CDR3 nucleotides are TGTGCCAGTACCAGGGACAGGGGCTACGAGCAGTACTTC. It yields the protein CASTRDRGYEQYF.

This sequence joins TRBV9 and TRBJ1-2; TRBD1 agrees at 7 bases. The V segment lost 3 bases and the J segment 0 bases; nucleotides outside the gene matches: 8. CDR1 SGDLS and CDR2 YYNGEE come from the germline V gene. CDR3 length equals 16 residues. CDR3 sequence: CASSAGQAITNYGYTF. In DNA form, the CDR3 reads TGTGCCAGCAGCGCCGGACAGGCAATTACTAACTATGGCTACACCTTC.

The CDR3 spells CASSVVAGGTGELFF. As DNA, the CDR3 is TGTGCCAGCAGCGTAGTAGCGGGAGGGACCGGGGAGCTGTTTTTT. This chain links TRBV9 with TRBJ2-2, with 11 bases fitting TRBD2. Trimming at V came to 0 bases and at J to 5 bases, leaving 0 bases not matched to a gene. The V gene's germline CDR1 is SGDLS and CDR2 YYNGEE. The CDR3 is made up of 15 amino acids. Filled out from reference TRBV9 and TRBJ2-2, the complete variable domain reads DSGVTQTPKHLITATGQRVTLRCSPRSGDLSVYWYQQSLDQGLQFLIQYYNGEERAKGNILERFSAQQFPDLHSELNLSSLELGDSALYFCASSVVAGGTGELFFGEGSRLTVL.

The chain has TRBV29-1 and TRBJ1-1; 7 bases are a match to TRBD1. Looked up from germline, CDR1 is SQVTM and CDR2 is ANQGSEA. The V and J ends lost 6 bases and 5 bases, in that order; junction bases with no gene match: 12. CDR3 length: 14 residues. The CDR3 here is CSVVSDRAWTEAFF. For the CDR3, the DNA is TGCAGCGTCGTTTCCGACAGGGCGTGGACTGAAGCTTTCTTT.

The gene calls are TRBV7-3 and TRBJ2-7; D not resolved. Germline values: CDR1 SGHTA, CDR2 FQGTGA. This CDR3 spans 13 amino acids. The ends were cut back, 4 bases at V and 3 bases at J, with 10 bases in the middle. The CDR3 region is CASSSLHLYEQYF. The CDR3 nucleotides read TGTGCCAGCAGCTCCCTCCACCTCTACGAGCAGTACTTC.

The J gene is TRBJ1-2, the V gene TRBV7-9; no clear D gene. CDR3 length equals 12 residues. From germline, CDR1 is SEHNR and CDR2 FQNEAQ (reference sequence). CDR3 protein: CASGEVVYGYTF. The CDR3 nucleotides are TGTGCGAGCGGGGAGGTGGTGTATGGCTACACCTTC.

This clone was recorded once. This rearrangement joins TRBV27 to TRBJ2-1; D unclear. The germline CDR1 and CDR2 sequences are MNHEY and SMNVEV (reference sequence). The V gene lost 3 bases and the J gene lost 8 bases, with 14 bases spanning the gap. This CDR3 spans 14 amino acids. CDR3 DNA: TGTGCCAGCAGTTTGTCGGGTCTGATGGATGAGCAGTTCTTC. It codes for CASSLSGLMDEQFF.

The chain has TRBV4-2 and TRBJ2-1; 12 bases align to TRBD2. Per germline, CDR1 LGHNA and CDR2 YNFKEQ. The length of the CDR3 is 17 residues. The J segment lost 8 bases and the V segment lost 5 bases, leaving 13 bases of the junction unmatched. As DNA, the CDR3 is TGTGCCAGCAGCAAGGTGACTAGCGGGAGAGCGGGCGATGAGCAGTTCTTC. Encoded protein: CASSKVTSGRAGDEQFF.

This rearrangement joins TRBV9 to TRBJ2-7, with 10 bases fitting TRBD1. There are 17 residues in the CDR3. CDR1 is SGDLS, CDR2 YYNGEE, per germline. Trimming cost V 3 bases and J 2 bases; bases outside gene matches: 11. The CDR3 DNA follows: TGTGCCAGCAGCGCTATAACGGGACAGGGGACTACCTACGAGCAGTACTTC. It codes for CASSAITGQGTTYEQYF.